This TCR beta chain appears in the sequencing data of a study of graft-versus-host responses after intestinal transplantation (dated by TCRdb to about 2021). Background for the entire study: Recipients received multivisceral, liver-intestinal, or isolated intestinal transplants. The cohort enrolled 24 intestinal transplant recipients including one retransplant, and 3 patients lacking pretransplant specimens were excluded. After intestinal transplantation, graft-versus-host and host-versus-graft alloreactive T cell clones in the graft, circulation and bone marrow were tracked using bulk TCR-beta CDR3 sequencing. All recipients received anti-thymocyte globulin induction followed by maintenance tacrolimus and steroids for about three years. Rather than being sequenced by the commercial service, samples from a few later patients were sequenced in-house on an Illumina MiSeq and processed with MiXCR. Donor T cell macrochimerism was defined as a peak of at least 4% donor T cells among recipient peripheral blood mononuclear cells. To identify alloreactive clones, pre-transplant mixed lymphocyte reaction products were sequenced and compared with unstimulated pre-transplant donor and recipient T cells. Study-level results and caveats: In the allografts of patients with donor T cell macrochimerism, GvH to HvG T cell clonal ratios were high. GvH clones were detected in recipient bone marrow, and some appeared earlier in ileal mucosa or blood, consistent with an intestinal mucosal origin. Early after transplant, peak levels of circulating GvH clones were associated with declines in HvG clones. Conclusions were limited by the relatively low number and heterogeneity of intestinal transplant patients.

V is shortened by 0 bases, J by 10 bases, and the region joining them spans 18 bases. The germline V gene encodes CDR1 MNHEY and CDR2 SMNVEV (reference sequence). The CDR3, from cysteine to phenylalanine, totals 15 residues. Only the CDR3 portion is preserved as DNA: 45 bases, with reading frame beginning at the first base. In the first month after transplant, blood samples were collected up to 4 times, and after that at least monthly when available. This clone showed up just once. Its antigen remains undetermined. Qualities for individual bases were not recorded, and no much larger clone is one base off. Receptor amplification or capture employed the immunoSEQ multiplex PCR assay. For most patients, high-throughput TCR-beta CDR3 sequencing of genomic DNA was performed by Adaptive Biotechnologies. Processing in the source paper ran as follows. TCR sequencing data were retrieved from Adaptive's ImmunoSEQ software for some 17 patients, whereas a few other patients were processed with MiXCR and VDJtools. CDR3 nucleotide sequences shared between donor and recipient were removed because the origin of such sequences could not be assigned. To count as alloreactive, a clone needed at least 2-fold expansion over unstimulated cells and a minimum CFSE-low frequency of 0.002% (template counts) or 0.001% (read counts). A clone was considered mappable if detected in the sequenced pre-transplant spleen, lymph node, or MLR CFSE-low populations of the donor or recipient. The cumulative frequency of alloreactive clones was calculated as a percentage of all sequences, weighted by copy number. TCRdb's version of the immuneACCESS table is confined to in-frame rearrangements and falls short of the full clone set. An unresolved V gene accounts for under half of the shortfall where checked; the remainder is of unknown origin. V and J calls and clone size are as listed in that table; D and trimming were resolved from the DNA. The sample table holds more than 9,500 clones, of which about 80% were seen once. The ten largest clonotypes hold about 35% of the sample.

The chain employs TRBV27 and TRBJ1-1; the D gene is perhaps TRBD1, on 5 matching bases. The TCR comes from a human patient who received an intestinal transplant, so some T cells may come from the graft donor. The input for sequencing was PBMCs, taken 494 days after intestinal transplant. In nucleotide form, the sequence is TGTGCCAGCAGTTTATCCCCCTCGTGGGGCCATGGAGCTTTCTTT. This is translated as CASSLSPSWGHGAFF.